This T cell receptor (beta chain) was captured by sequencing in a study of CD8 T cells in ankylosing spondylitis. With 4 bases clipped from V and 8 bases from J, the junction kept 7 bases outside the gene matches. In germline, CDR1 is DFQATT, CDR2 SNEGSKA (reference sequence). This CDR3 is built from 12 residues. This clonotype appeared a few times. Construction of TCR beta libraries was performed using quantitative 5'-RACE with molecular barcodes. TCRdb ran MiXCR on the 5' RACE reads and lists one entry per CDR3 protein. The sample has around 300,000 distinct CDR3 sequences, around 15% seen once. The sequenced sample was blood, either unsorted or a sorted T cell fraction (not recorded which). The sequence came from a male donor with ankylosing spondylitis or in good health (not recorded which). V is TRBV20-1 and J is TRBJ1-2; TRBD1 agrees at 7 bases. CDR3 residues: CSAIGQVQGYTF. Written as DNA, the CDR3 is TGCAGTGCTATCGGACAGGTGCAGGGCTACACCTTC.